Listed here is a single T cell receptor beta chain. The antigen is undetermined. In the same sample, other DNA sequences code for this CDR3. Trimming took 3 bases from V and 0 from J, leaving 8 bases between them. CDR1 is LNHDA, CDR2 SQIVND, per germline (reference sequence). CDR3 length: 14 amino acids. These data belong to a study of shared clonotypes between healthy human individuals. As handled by the study authors: Sequence data from immunoSEQ were junction-only and lacked quality scores; consequently, filtering differed. Profiling relied on immunoSEQ multiplex PCR, and the TCRdb table lists in-frame clones only, not all of them. That table gives V, J and clone size, and the DNA gave D and trimming. The data show some 2.1 million clones, with approximately 95% seen just once and roughly 0.13% held by the top ten. The study's findings and limits: Rarefaction showed that sequencing of sorted subsets was incomplete (despite large depth). Investigators collected only blood, and repertoires in tissues likely differ.

This receptor was taken from a young man in good health. Sequenced material: naive CD4+ T cells sorted from blood. Subset indicated: CD45RA+ positively selected. The chain combines TRBV19 with TRBJ1-1, with D perhaps TRBD1 (5 bases). CDR3 in amino acids: CASSMGTMNTEAFF. Written as DNA, the CDR3 is TGTGCCAGTAGTATGGGGACTATGAACACTGAAGCTTTCTTT.